This T cell receptor beta chain originates from a study of blood T cell repertoires in COVID-19. The wider study: The study drew acute and convalescent COVID-19 samples from the United States, Italy and Spain.

TCRdb's copy holds only in-frame clones and misses some; the assay was immunoSEQ multiplex PCR. Of around 170,000 clones in the sample, under 85% were seen once. Germline-derived CDR1 and CDR2 are SEHNR and FQNEAQ (reference sequence). Trimming removed 1 base at V and 4 bases at J, with 16 bases between. This CDR3 contains 17 residues. This chain joins TRBV7-9 and TRBJ1-4; D is unclear. The sequenced material came from peripheral blood. The sequence derives from a woman aged 40-49 years with acute or convalescent COVID-19. CDR3 DNA sequence: TGTGCCAGCAGCTTAGTAACCGGGATCCCATTTAATGAAAAACTGTTTTTT. Its protein product is CASSLVTGIPFNEKLFF.